Below are 25 T cell receptor beta chains sequenced from a single sample in a study of sequential checkpoint blockade in melanoma. Specified treatment: randomized to nivolumab then ipilimumab (arm A) or the reverse (arm B). Produced via immunoSEQ multiplex PCR; TCRdb's table is partial and in-frame only. The sample records some 15,000 clones, 70% to 85% being singletons. The sequenced sample was CD8+ T cells sorted from blood (inferred from file names), obtained from a patient given nivolumab and ipilimumab in sequence. These TCRs come from a human donor with melanoma.

The V call is TRBV2, the J call TRBJ1-2; D gene ambiguous. The CDR3 spans 10 residues. Looked up from germline, CDR1 is SNHLY and CDR2 is FYNNEI. V was clipped by 10 bases and J by 8 bases, with 11 bases between them. The CDR3 loop is CAIRGWGYTF. The CDR3 nucleotides read TGTGCCATACGAGGCTGGGGCTACACCTTC.

The V call is TRBV9, the J call TRBJ2-1, with 8 bases that match TRBD2. V lost 0 bases and J lost 4; bases outside the gene matches: 3. Germline values: CDR1 SGDLS, CDR2 YYNGEE. This CDR3 contains 15 residues. The CDR3 region has the DNA TGTGCCAGCAGCGTAGCGCCTAGCGGGTACAATGAGCAGTTCTTC. It codes for CASSVAPSGYNEQFF. The complete variable domain, with remaining parts taken from reference TRBV9 and TRBJ2-1, reads DSGVTQTPKHLITATGQRVTLRCSPRSGDLSVYWYQQSLDQGLQFLIQYYNGEERAKGNILERFSAQQFPDLHSELNLSSLELGDSALYFCASSVAPSGYNEQFFGPGTRLTVL.

A single count supports this clone. J is TRBJ1-3 and V is TRBV7-2; no reliable D call. V dropped 5 bases and J dropped 4 bases, with 18 bases sitting between them. The CDR3 extends over 16 amino acids. CDR1 is SGHTA and CDR2 is FQGNSA in the germline V gene. The CDR3 coding sequence is TGTGCCAGCAGCCCAGGAGGGAAACGGTACGGAAACACCATATATTTT. Residues: CASSPGGKRYGNTIYF.

V and J are TRBV19 and TRBJ2-2; 8 nucleotides align to TRBD2. The CDR3 totals 16 residues. Trimming removed 4 bases from V and 3 bases from J; junction bases left unmatched: 7. Germline V gene lookup returns CDR1 LNHDA and CDR2 SQIVND (reference sequence). CDR3 region: CASSTIAGRDTGELFF. In nucleotides, the CDR3 is TGTGCCAGTAGTACCATAGCGGGAAGGGACACCGGGGAGCTGTTTTTT.

This clone has just one count. In DNA form, the CDR3 reads TGCGCCAGCAGCTTGATTTTTTTCCCCACAGGACAAGGGACTAACTATGGCTACACCTTC. Amino acid sequence: CASSLIFFPTGQGTNYGYTF. This rearrangement joins TRBV5-1 to TRBJ1-2; D is perhaps TRBD1 (5 bases). The CDR3 sequence is 20 residues long. V gave up 1 base and J gave up 0 bases, with 25 bases separating them. CDR1 and CDR2 from the germline V gene are SGHRS and YFSETQ.

The table lists this clone with a count of one. The chain links TRBV13 to TRBJ1-2; D not certain. Germline V gives CDR1 PRHDT, CDR2 FYEKMQ (reference sequence). V dropped 1 base and J dropped 10 bases, with 7 bases sitting between them. The CDR3 is made up of 11 amino acids. The CDR3 reads CASSLVEDYTF. CDR3 in DNA: TGTGCCAGCAGCTTAGTGGAGGACTACACCTTC.

The chain links TRBV9 to TRBJ2-7; 11 bases line up with TRBD2. The germline gives CDR1 SGDLS, CDR2 YYNGEE. The V gene end was trimmed by 4 bases and the J gene end by 3 bases; junction bases not matched to a gene: 6. CDR3 size: 15 residues. CDR3: CASSPSGLADYEQYF. For the CDR3, the DNA is TGTGCCAGCAGCCCCTCGGGACTAGCGGACTACGAGCAGTACTTC.

A word on this clone: Because the CDR3's place on the DNA is in doubt, the DNA is left out and the CDR3 is given as listed by TCRdb. The chain has TRBV7-9 and TRBJ2-3; TRBD2 is the table's D call and was not checked against the DNA. The CDR3 contains 18 residues when both ends are counted. Germline V CDR1 and CDR2: SEHNR, FQNEAQ (reference sequence). The CDR3 sequence: CASRPSGRGVDHADTQYF.

This clone is a singleton in its sample. V gene TRBV5-1 combines with J gene TRBJ2-3; 8 bases align to TRBD2. Trimming removed 1 base from V and 6 bases from J; junction bases left unmatched: 10. Germline values: CDR1 SGHRS, CDR2 YFSETQ. The CDR3 runs to 16 residues. Written as DNA, the CDR3 is TGCGCCAGCAGCTTGATGTTAGCGGGATATTCGGATACGCAGTATTTT. Translated, it gives CASSLMLAGYSDTQYF.

The chain is built from TRBV5-1 and TRBJ1-2; D remains unclear. The V end lost 3 bases, the J end lost 7 bases, and 10 bases lay between the germline ends. The CDR3 contains 12 residues. Germline CDR1 and CDR2: SGHRS and YFSETQ. CDR3 sequence (DNA): TGCGCCAGCAGCTGGTTGGGGAGTGGCTACACCTTC. Its protein is CASSWLGSGYTF.

V gene TRBV9 combines with J gene TRBJ2-7, with 13 bases matching TRBD2. V trimming: 4 bases; J trimming: 5 bases; junction bases outside the gene matches: 6. This CDR3 contains 15 residues. Germline CDR1 and CDR2: SGDLS and YYNGEE. Here the CDR3 reads CASSPSGTSGNEQYF. CDR3 nucleotide sequence: TGTGCCAGCAGCCCCTCCGGGACTAGCGGGAACGAGCAGTACTTC. Full variable domain (outside the CDR3, taken from reference TRBV9 and TRBJ2-7): DSGVTQTPKHLITATGQRVTLRCSPRSGDLSVYWYQQSLDQGLQFLIQYYNGEERAKGNILERFSAQQFPDLHSELNLSSLELGDSALYFCASSPSGTSGNEQYFGPGTRLTVT.

The chain combines TRBV9 with TRBJ2-5; the match to TRBD1 covers 11 bases. This CDR3 has 16 amino acids. J was trimmed by 4 bases and V by 4 bases; bases with no gene match: 9. Germline V CDR1 and CDR2: SGDLS, YYNGEE. CDR3 in DNA: TGTGCCAGCAGCACATCCGGACAGGGGGCTGGAGAGACCCAGTACTTC. This encodes CASSTSGQGAGETQYF. The full variable domain, in which reference TRBV9 and TRBJ2-5 provide the parts outside the CDR3, is DSGVTQTPKHLITATGQRVTLRCSPRSGDLSVYWYQQSLDQGLQFLIQYYNGEERAKGNILERFSAQQFPDLHSELNLSSLELGDSALYFCASSTSGQGAGETQYFGPGTRLLVL.

This clone was found a few times. The chain couples TRBV10-3 to TRBJ1-3; maybe TRBD1 (5 bases). The CDR3 is 14 residues long. Germline lookup yields CDR1 ENHRY and CDR2 SYGVKD. Trimming took off 10 bases at V and 0 bases at J, with 13 bases between the two ends. DNA of the CDR3: TGTGCCACCGATGCAGGGTCCTCTGGAAACACCATATATTTT. Amino acid sequence: CATDAGSSGNTIYF.

The gene calls are TRBV7-8 and TRBJ2-7; tentative D call: TRBD1 (6 bases). The CDR3 has 15 amino acids. Trimming stripped 4 bases from V and 0 bases from J, with 13 bases between. CDR1 SGHVS and CDR2 FQNEAQ come from the germline V gene. CDR3 sequence: CASSYTQGISYEQYF. Written as DNA, the CDR3 is TGTGCCAGCAGCTATACACAGGGAATCTCCTACGAGCAGTACTTC.

The V and J genes are TRBV5-5 and TRBJ1-3; 7 nucleotides match TRBD1. This CDR3 has 17 residues. The germline CDR1 and CDR2 sequences are SGHKS and YYEKEE (reference sequence). The ends lost 3 bases at V and 12 bases at J; junction bases unmatched: 21. The CDR3 nucleotides are TGTGCCAGCAGCTACGCTGCGAGGGACAGACGGAAAAGGAACATATATTTT. This translates into CASSYAARDRRKRNIYF. Full variable domain (missing parts from reference TRBV5-5 and TRBJ1-3): DAGVTQSPTHLIKTRGQQVTLRCSPISGHKSVSWYQQVLGQGPQFIFQYYEKEERGRGNFPDRFSARQFPNYSSELNVNALLLGDSALYLCASSYAARDRRKRNIYFGEGSWLTVV.

The V call is TRBV21-1, the J call TRBJ1-2; the table names TRBD1, a call not compared with the DNA. TRBV21-1 has pseudogene status. The CDR3 loop spans 14 amino acids. The CDR3: CASSIGGQAYGYTF. CDR3 in DNA: TGTGCCAGCAGTATAGGGGGACAGGCCTATGGCTACACCTTC.

This clone has only a few counts. The CDR3 nucleotides are TGTGCCAGCAGTGAAGCGCAAGGGGTGAAGTACGGGAACACTGAAGCTTTCTTT. Amino acid sequence: CASSEAQGVKYGNTEAFF. The chain has TRBV6-1 and TRBJ1-1; D possibly corresponds to TRBD1 (5 bases). CDR3 length: 18 residues. V was pared by 0 bases and J by 1 base, with 18 bases between. Per germline, CDR1 MNHNS and CDR2 SASEGT.

V gene TRBV7-9 combines with J gene TRBJ2-1, with 14 bases lining up with TRBD2. V lost 5 bases to trimming and J lost 8 bases; unmatched junction nucleotides: 8. This CDR3 region has 16 residues. Germline V lookup: CDR1 SEHNR, CDR2 FQNEAQ (reference sequence). CDR3 DNA: TGTGCCAGCAGCCCGACTAGCGGGGGGGCTAGTGATGAGCAGTTCTTC. Its translation is CASSPTSGGASDEQFF.

The chain is built from TRBV6-6 and TRBJ2-7, with 11 bases fitting TRBD2. J was trimmed by 3 bases and V by 2 bases; bases with no gene match: 3. CDR1 MNHNY and CDR2 SVGAGI come from the germline V gene (reference sequence). The CDR3 loop spans 15 amino acids. Written as DNA, the CDR3 is TGTGCCAGCAGTTACGGGACTAGCGGACACTACGAGCAGTACTTC. The encoded protein is CASSYGTSGHYEQYF.

The chain recombines TRBV14 with TRBJ1-2, with D uncertain. The CDR3 covers 14 residues. Trimming removed 1 base from V and 4 bases from J, with 10 bases in between. Germline loops: CDR1 SGHDN, CDR2 FVKESK. The CDR3 nucleotides read TGTGCCAGCAGCCAAGTCGCGACGGGCTATGGCTACACCTTC. It encodes CASSQVATGYGYTF.

This clone has a single count. The gene calls are TRBV25-1 and TRBJ2-2; 8 nucleotides line up with TRBD2. The CDR3 loop spans 13 amino acids. Germline CDR1 and CDR2: MGHDK and SYGVNS. With V trimmed by 7 bases and J by 7 bases, 5 bases remained unmatched. CDR3 amino acids: CASTQREYGELFF. The DNA of the CDR3 is TGTGCCAGCACCCAGCGGGAGTACGGGGAGCTGTTTTTT.

The rearrangement links TRBV5-6 to TRBJ2-7, with TRBD1 as a possible D gene (5 bases). The CDR3 has 14 amino acids. Germline V gives CDR1 SGHDT, CDR2 YYEEEE. Trimming removed 3 bases at V and 2 bases at J, with 12 bases between. CDR3 region: CASSYSYRTYEQYV. CDR3 DNA sequence: TGTGCCAGCAGCTATTCCTACAGGACCTACGAGCAGTACGTC.

This clone occurred a few times. This rearrangement joins TRBV6-1 to TRBJ2-5, with TRBD1 matching 9 bases. V was clipped by 6 bases and J by 5 bases; unmatched bases: 10. Germline loops: CDR1 MNHNS, CDR2 SASEGT. There are 15 residues in the CDR3. CDR3 in DNA: TGTGCCAGCAGCTCCCCGGGGACAGGGAGGGAGACCCAGTACTTC. This codes for CASSSPGTGRETQYF.

This rearrangement joins TRBV2 to TRBJ2-7, with D tentatively TRBD2 (5 bases). Germline V CDR1 and CDR2: SNHLY, FYNNEI. Between the trimmed V and J ends, which lost 6 bases and 2 bases, there was a span of 11 bases. This CDR3 comprises 13 residues. CDR3: CASRFGVTYEQYF. DNA for the CDR3: TGTGCCAGCAGATTCGGGGTTACCTACGAGCAGTACTTC.

This chain uses TRBV4-3 with TRBJ2-2; tentative D call: TRBD2 (6 bases). The CDR3 covers 13 residues. Germline V gene sequence: CDR1 LGHNA, CDR2 YSLEER. Deletions cut 4 bases from V and 5 bases from J, with 8 bases between. The CDR3 nucleotides read TGCGCCAGCAGCCCCGGGGGAACCGGGGAGCTGTTTTTT. Its translation: CASSPGGTGELFF.